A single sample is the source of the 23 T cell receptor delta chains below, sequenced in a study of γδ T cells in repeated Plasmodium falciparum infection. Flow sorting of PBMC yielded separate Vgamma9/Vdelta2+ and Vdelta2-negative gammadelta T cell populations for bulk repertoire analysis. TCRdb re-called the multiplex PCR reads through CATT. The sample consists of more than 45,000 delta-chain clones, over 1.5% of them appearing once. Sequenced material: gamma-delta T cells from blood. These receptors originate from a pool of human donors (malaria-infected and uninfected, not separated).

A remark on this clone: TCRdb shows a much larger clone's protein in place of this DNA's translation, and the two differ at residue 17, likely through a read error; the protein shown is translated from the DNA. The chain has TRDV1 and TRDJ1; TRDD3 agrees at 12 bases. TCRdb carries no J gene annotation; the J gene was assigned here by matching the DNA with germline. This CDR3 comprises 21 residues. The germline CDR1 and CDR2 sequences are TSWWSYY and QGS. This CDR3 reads CALLDLQSTGGYPTYTGKLIF. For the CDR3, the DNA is TGTGCTCTCCTAGACCTGCAGAGTACTGGGGGATACCCGACGTACACCGGTAAACTCATCTTT.

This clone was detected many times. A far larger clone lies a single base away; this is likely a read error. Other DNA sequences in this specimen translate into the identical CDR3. The CDR3 DNA sequence: TGTGCTCTTGGGGAACCGTTTCCTACTACCGGCCTCTGGGGCTGGGGGCACACCGATAAACTCATCTTT. It is translated as CALGEPFPTTGLWGWGHTDKLIF. The chain employs TRDV1 and TRDJ1, with D perhaps being TRDD2 or TRDD3 (7 bases each). Germline-derived CDR1 and CDR2 are TSWWSYY and QGS. The CDR3 has 23 amino acids. The V end was cut by 1 base, the J end by 0 bases, with 33 bases between.

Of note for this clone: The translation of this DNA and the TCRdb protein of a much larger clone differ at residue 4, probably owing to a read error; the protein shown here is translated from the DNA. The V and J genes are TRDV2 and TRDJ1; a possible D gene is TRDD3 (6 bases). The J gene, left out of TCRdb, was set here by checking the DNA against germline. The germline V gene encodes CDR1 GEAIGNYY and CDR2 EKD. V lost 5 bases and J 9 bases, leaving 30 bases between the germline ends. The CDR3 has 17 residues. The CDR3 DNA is TGTGCCTGTGGCCCGATTCTTGCTGCTGGGGCCCCTCGTGAACTCATCTTT. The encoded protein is CACGPILAAGAPRELIF.

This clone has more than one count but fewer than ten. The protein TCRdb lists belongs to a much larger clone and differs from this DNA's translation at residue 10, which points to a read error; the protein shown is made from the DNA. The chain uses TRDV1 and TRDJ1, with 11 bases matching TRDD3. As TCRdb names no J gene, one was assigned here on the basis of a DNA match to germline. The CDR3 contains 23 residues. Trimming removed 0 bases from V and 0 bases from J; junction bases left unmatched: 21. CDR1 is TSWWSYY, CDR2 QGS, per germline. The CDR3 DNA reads TGTGCTCTTGGGGAACTCTTTCCTACGGGGACCCTAAACTGGGGGATAGACACCGATAAACTCATCTTT. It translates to CALGELFPTGTLNWGIDTDKLIF.

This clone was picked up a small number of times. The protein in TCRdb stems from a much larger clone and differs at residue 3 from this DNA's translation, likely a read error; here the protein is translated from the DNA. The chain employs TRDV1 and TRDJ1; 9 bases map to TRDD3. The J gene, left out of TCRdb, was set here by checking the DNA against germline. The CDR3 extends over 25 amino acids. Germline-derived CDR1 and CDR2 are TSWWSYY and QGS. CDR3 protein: CAPGEALFLRWVPGGSRLRGYKLIF. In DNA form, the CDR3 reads TGTGCTCCTGGGGAGGCCCTATTCCTACGTTGGGTGCCTGGGGGATCCCGCCTACGGGGCTATAAACTCATCTTT.

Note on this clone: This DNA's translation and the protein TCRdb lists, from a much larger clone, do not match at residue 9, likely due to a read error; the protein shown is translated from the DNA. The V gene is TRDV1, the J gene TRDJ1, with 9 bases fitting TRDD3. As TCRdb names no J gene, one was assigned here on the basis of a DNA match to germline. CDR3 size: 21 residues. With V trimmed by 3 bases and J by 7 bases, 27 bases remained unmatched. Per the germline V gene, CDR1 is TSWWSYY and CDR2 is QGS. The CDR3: CALGEGAPPWYWGTSQGKLIF. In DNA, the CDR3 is TGTGCTCTTGGGGAGGGGGCCCCCCCGTGGTACTGGGGGACATCGCAGGGTAAACTCATCTTT.

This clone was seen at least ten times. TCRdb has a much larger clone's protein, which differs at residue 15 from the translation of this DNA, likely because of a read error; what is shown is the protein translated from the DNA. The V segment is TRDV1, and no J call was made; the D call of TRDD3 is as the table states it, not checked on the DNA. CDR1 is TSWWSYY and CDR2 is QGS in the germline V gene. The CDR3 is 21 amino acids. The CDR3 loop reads CALGERSRGLPSGGHTDKLIF. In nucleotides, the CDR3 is TGTGCTCTTGGGGAACGGTCTCGAGGGCTACCTTCTGGGGGACACACCGATAAGCTCATCTTT.

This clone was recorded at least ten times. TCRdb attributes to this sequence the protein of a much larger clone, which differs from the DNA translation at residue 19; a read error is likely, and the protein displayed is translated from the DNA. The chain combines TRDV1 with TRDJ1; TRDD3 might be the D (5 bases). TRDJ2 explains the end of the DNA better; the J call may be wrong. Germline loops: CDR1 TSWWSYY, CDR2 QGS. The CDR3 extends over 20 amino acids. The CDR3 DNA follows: TGTGCTCTTGGGGAATCAGAGATGCGTACTGTGGGATGGTACACCGATAAACTCTTCTTT. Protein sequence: CALGESEMRTVGWYTDKLFF.

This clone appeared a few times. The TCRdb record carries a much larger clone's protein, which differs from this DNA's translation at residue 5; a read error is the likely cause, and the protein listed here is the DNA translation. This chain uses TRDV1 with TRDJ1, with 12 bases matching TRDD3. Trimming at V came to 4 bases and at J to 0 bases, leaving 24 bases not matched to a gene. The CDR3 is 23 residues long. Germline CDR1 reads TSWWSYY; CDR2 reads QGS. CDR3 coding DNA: TGTGCTCTTGGGGGACTGGGGCCTTCCTACGACTGGGGGATACAAGGGAACACCGATAAACTCATCTTT. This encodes CALGGLGPSYDWGIQGNTDKLIF.

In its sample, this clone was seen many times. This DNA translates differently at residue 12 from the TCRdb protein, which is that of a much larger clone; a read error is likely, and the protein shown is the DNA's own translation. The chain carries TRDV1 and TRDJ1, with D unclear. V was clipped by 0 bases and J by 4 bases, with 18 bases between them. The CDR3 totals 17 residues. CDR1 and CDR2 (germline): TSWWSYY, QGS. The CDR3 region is CALGELPSYIFIDKLIF. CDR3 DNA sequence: TGTGCTCTTGGGGAACTTCCATCATATATCTTCATCGATAAACTCATCTTT.

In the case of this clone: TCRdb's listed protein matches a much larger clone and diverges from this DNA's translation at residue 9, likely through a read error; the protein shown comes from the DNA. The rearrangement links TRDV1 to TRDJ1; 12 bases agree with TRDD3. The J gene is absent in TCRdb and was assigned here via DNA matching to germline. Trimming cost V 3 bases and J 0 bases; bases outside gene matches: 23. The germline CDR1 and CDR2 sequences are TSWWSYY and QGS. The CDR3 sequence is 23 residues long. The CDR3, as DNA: TGTGCTCTTGGGGAGAGCTTCCTACTGTACTGGGGGATACTTTGGGCTTACACCGATAAACTCATCTTT. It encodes CALGESFLLYWGILWAYTDKLIF.

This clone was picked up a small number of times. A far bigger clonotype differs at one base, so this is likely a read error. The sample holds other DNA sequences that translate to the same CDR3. In nucleotides, the CDR3 is TGTGCCTGTGACCAATGTCGCCCCTCCAAGCCCGATAAACTCATCTTT. Residues: CACDQCRPSKPDKLIF. This chain links TRDV2 with TRDJ1; D not certain. This CDR3 has 16 residues. CDR1 is GEAIGNYY and CDR2 is EKD in the germline V gene. Trimming took off 3 bases at V and 3 bases at J, with 19 bases between the two ends.

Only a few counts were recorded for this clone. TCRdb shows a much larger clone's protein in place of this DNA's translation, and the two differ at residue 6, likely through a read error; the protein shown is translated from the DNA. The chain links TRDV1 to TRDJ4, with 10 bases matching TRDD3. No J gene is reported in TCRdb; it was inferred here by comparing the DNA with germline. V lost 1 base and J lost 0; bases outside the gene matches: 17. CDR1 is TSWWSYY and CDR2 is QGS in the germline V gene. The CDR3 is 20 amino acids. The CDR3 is CALGERYQLGDPRNTRPLIF. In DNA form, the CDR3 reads TGTGCTCTTGGGGAACGCTACCAACTGGGGGATCCAAGAAATACCAGACCCCTGATCTTT.

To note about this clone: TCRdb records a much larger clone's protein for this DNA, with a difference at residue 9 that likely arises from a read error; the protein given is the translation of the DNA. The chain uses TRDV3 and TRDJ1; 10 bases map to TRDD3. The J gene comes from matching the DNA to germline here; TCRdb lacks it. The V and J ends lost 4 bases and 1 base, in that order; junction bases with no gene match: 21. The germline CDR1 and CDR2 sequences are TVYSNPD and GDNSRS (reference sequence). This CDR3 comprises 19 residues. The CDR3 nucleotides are TGTGCCTGCCCCCGACTGGGGGATGCGCACGTGGGTCTCACCGATAAACTCATCTTT. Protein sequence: CACPRLGDAHVGLTDKLIF.

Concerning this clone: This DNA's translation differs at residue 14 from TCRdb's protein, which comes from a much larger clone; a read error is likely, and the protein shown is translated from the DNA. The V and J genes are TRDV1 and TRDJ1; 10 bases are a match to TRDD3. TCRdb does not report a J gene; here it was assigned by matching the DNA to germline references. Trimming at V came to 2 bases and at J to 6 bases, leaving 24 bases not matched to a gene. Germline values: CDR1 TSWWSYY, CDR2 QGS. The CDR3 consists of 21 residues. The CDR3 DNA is TGTGCTCTTGGGGAAAAACGGCGTTGTTCTGGGGGATATGGAGGAACTTATAAACTCATCTTT. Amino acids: CALGEKRRCSGGYGGTYKLIF.

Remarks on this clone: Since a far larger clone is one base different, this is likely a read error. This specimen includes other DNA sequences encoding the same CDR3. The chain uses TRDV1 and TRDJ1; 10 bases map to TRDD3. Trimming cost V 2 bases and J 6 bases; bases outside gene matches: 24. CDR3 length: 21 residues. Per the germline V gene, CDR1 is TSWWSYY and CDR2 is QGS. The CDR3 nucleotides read TGTGCTCTTGGGGAAAAACGGCGTTGTTCTGGGGGATATGAAGGGACTTATAAACTCATCTTT. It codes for CALGEKRRCSGGYEGTYKLIF.

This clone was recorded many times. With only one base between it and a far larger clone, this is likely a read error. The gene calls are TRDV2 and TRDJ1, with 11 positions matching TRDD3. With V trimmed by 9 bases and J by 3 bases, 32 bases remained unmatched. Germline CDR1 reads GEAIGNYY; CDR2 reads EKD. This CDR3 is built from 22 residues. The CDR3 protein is CARWHPTSSRSTGGYFADKLIF. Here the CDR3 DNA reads TGTGCCCGTTGGCATCCTACGTCTTCTAGGTCTACTGGGGGATATTTTGCCGATAAACTCATCTTT.

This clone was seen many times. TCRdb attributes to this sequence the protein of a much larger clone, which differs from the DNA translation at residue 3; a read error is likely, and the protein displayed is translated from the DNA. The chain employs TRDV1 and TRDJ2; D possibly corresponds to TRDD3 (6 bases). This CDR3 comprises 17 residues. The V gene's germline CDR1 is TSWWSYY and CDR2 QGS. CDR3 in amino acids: CAPGEFDWGSLSAQLFF. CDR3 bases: TGTGCTCCTGGGGAATTTGATTGGGGGTCCTTGTCAGCACAACTCTTCTTT.

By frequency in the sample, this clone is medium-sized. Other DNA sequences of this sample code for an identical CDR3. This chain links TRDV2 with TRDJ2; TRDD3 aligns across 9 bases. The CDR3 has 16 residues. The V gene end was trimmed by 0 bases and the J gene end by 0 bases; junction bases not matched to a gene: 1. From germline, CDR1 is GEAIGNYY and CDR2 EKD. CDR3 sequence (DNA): TGTGCCTGTGACACCGTGGGGGATACTTTGACAGCACAACTCTTCTTT. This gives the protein CACDTVGDTLTAQLFF.

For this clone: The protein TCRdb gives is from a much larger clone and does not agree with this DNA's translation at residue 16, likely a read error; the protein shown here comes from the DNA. For the CDR3, the DNA is TGTGCTCTTGGGGACCCTAAAGATTCCTCCATACTGGACCTATACGCCGATAAACTCATCTTT. Its protein product is CALGDPKDSSILDLYADKLIF. This rearrangement joins TRDV1 to TRDJ1, with D perhaps assigned TRDD2 or TRDD3 (5 bases each). Trimming took off 3 bases at V and 3 bases at J, with 32 bases between the two ends. Germline CDR1 is TSWWSYY and CDR2 is QGS. There are 21 residues in the CDR3.

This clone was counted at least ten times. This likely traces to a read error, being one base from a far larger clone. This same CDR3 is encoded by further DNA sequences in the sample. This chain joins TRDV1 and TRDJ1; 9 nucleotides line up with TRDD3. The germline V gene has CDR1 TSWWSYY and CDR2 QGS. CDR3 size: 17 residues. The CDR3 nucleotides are TGTGCTCTTGGGGAACTCTCCGGTACTGGGGGACCCGATAAGCTCATCTTT. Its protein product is CALGELSGTGGPDKLIF.

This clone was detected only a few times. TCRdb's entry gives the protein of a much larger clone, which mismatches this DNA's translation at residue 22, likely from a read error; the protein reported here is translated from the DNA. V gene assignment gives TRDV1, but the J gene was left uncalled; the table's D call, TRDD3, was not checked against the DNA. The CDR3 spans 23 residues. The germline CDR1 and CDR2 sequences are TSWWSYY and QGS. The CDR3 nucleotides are TGTGCTCTTGGGAGGATCGTTCCTAAGTGGGGCCGGATGATGGGGGGATACACCTATAAACTCACCTTT. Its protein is CALGRIVPKWGRMMGGYTYKLTF.

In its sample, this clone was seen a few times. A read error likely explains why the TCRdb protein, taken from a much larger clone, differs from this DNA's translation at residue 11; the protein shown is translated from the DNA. CDR3 bases: TGTGCTCTTGGGGAACAGGGCAATCCTACGGACAAAGTCTGGGGGATACGATGGCCCACCGATAAACTCATCTTT. Its translation: CALGEQGNPTDKVWGIRWPTDKLIF. This chain joins TRDV1 and TRDJ1; 12 nucleotides line up with TRDD3. Trimming removed 1 base from V and 1 base from J; junction bases left unmatched: 28. Germline V lookup: CDR1 TSWWSYY, CDR2 QGS. The CDR3 is 25 amino acids.